These 30 T cell receptor beta chains came from one sample sequenced in a study of CD8 T cells in ankylosing spondylitis. TCRdb processed the 5' RACE reads anew with MiXCR; each CDR3 protein has one entry. In the table there are hundreds of thousands of distinct CDR3 sequences, 20% of which are singletons. The sample comprised blood, either unsorted or a sorted T cell fraction (not recorded which). The receptors come from a male donor with ankylosing spondylitis or in good health (not recorded which).

This clonotype was seen repeatedly, ten times or more. This chain connects TRBV24-1 to TRBJ2-3; 7 bases align to TRBD1. Losses at the gene ends were 3 bases for V and 4 bases for J; bases not matched to a gene: 6. Germline V gene lookup returns CDR1 KGHDR and CDR2 SFDVKD. There are 15 residues in the CDR3. The CDR3 region has the DNA TGTGCCACCAGTGATACGGGACAGCCGGCAGATACGCAGTATTTT. This encodes CATSDTGQPADTQYF.

The table lists this clonotype with many counts. The V call is TRBV21-1, the J call TRBJ1-1; the D call in the table, TRBD1, was not verified against the DNA. TRBV21-1 is a documented pseudogene. The CDR3 spans 14 residues. This chain's CDR3 is CASSGHRKNTEAFF. CDR3 coding DNA: TGTGCCAGCAGCGGGCACAGGAAAAACACTGAAGCTTTCTTT.

This clonotype was observed a few times. The V call is TRBV25-1, the J call TRBJ1-2, with D uncertain. Germline CDR1 reads MGHDK; CDR2 reads SYGVNS. V lost 6 bases and J 4 bases, leaving 12 bases between the germline ends. The length of the CDR3 is 13 residues. CDR3 sequence (DNA): TGTGCCAGCAGGGGGAGCCCTGGCTATGGCTACACCTTC. This codes for CASRGSPGYGYTF.

Only a few counts were recorded for this clonotype. The rearrangement joins TRBV20-1 to TRBJ2-3, with 7 bases lining up with TRBD2. The V segment lost 7 bases and the J segment 0 bases; nucleotides outside the gene matches: 10. Germline V gene sequence: CDR1 DFQATT, CDR2 SNEGSKA (reference sequence). This CDR3 comprises 15 residues. The CDR3: CSVTISGGSTDTQYF. DNA of the CDR3: TGCAGTGTCACGATCTCGGGGGGAAGCACAGATACGCAGTATTTT.

The CDR3 sequence: CASNPGPAGELFF. CDR3 coding DNA: TGTGCCAGCAATCCGGGCCCCGCCGGGGAGCTGTTTTTT. The chain links TRBV12-3 or TRBV12-4 to TRBJ2-2; D remains unclear. Trimming left V 7 bases short and J 6 bases short, with 12 bases between. CDR3 size: 13 residues.

This clonotype was seen a few times. This chain uses TRBV20-1 with TRBJ2-1; the match to TRBD2 covers 9 bases. The CDR3 has 15 residues. The germline V gene encodes CDR1 DFQATT and CDR2 SNEGSKA (reference sequence). V lost 6 bases and J lost 9; bases outside the gene matches: 15. The CDR3 DNA sequence: TGCAGTGCGGAGGACGCGGGAGGGCCGGAAGGTGAGCAGTTCTTC. Translated: CSAEDAGGPEGEQFF.

This clonotype has just a few counts. This chain uses TRBV15 with TRBJ1-5; 8 bases match TRBD1. Trimming took 3 bases from V and 2 from J; bases not matched to a gene: 0. The CDR3 is 14 amino acids. Germline loops: CDR1 LNHNV, CDR2 YYDKDF (reference sequence). CDR3 DNA sequence: TGTGCCACCAGCAGGACAGGGGGCAATCAGCCCCAGCATTTT. As protein: CATSRTGGNQPQHF.

This clonotype was detected ten times or more. The CDR3 spells CSARAWPAGRQETQYF. CDR3 DNA: TGCAGTGCTAGAGCTTGGCCGGCGGGGAGGCAAGAGACCCAGTACTTC. The chain has TRBV20-1 and TRBJ2-5; possible D gene TRBD2, 6 bases. This CDR3 region has 16 residues. The ends were cut back, 1 base at V and 2 bases at J, with 17 bases in the middle. Germline values: CDR1 DFQATT, CDR2 SNEGSKA (reference sequence).

The J gene is TRBJ2-5, the V gene TRBV12-5; possibly TRBD2 for D (5 bases). Germline CDR1 and CDR2: LGHNT and FRNRAP. The CDR3 is 13 residues long. CDR3 nucleotide sequence: TGTGCCAGTCGCGCGGGCAGCGAAGAGACCCAGTACTTC. Its translation: CASRAGSEETQYF.

This clonotype was counted at least ten times. The chain joins TRBV20-1 to TRBJ1-4, with a tentative D call TRBD1 (5 bases). With 7 bases removed from V and 0 bases from J, the gap between germline ends came to 15 bases. The CDR3 sequence is 15 residues long. Germline CDR1 is DFQATT and CDR2 is SNEGSKA (reference sequence). As DNA, the CDR3 is TGCAGTGTCAAAGGGGATGGGACAACTAATGAAAAACTGTTTTTT. This gives the protein CSVKGDGTTNEKLFF.

The rearrangement joins TRBV11-2 to TRBJ1-2; 10 bases map to TRBD1. The trim removed 1 base at V and 5 bases at J, leaving 7 bases unmatched. Germline V CDR1 and CDR2: SGHAT, FQNNGV. This CDR3 is 16 amino acids long. The CDR3: CASSLGLGQGVYGYTF. The CDR3 coding sequence is TGTGCCAGCAGCTTAGGCCTTGGACAGGGGGTTTATGGCTACACCTTC.

This clonotype was detected a few times. The chain employs TRBV3-1 and TRBJ2-2; D uncertain. V lost 1 base, J lost 2 bases, and 8 bases lay in between. Germline CDR1 is LGHDT and CDR2 is YNNKEL (reference sequence). The CDR3 covers 15 residues. The chain's CDR3 is CASSQVYPNTGELFF. The CDR3 DNA follows: TGTGCCAGCAGCCAAGTATACCCTAACACCGGGGAGCTGTTTTTT.

This clonotype occurred a few times. This chain connects TRBV12-3 or TRBV12-4 to TRBJ2-2; TRBD2 agrees at 8 bases. V was clipped by 1 base and J by 5 bases; unmatched bases: 9. The CDR3 is 17 residues long. CDR3 protein: CASSLVRSGGTTGELFF. The CDR3 DNA sequence: TGTGCCAGCAGTTTAGTTCGTTCGGGGGGGACGACCGGGGAGCTGTTTTTT.

V gene TRBV5-1 combines with J gene TRBJ2-1; D perhaps matches TRBD1 (6 bases). V lost 7 bases and J 6 bases, leaving 14 bases between the germline ends. CDR1 SGHRS and CDR2 YFSETQ come from the germline V gene. The CDR3 length is 13 residues. In nucleotides, the CDR3 is TGCGCCAGCTTGGACAGTCTCGGCAATGAGCAGTTCTTC. This translates into CASLDSLGNEQFF.

This clonotype was found many times. The rearrangement uses TRBV12-3 or TRBV12-4 and TRBJ2-2; D is possibly TRBD1 or TRBD2 (5 bases each). CDR3 length: 15 residues. Trimming removed 5 bases from V and 1 base from J, with 11 bases in between. CDR3 bases: TGTGCCAGCAGTCCTGGGACCGAGAACACCGGGGAGCTGTTTTTT. It yields the protein CASSPGTENTGELFF.

This clonotype was seen a few times. The chain has TRBV5-1 and TRBJ2-5; 7 bases match TRBD1. In germline, CDR1 is SGHRS, CDR2 YFSETQ. This CDR3 is 15 amino acids long. V was pared by 0 bases and J by 2 bases, with 4 bases of the junction left unmatched. The CDR3: CASSLGTGLQETQYF. DNA for the CDR3: TGCGCCAGCAGCTTGGGGACAGGCTTACAAGAGACCCAGTACTTC.

The V gene is TRBV5-1, the J gene TRBJ2-1, with no clear D. The CDR3 loop spans 16 amino acids. V was cut by 2 bases and J by 3 bases, with 15 bases left in between. The V gene's germline CDR1 is SGHRS and CDR2 YFSETQ. CDR3 coding DNA: TGCGCCAGCAGCTTCGCCCCCCGGGTGTACTACAATGAGCAGTTCTTC. Translating it yields CASSFAPRVYYNEQFF.

There are a few counts of this clonotype. The gene calls are TRBV28 and TRBJ2-7, with TRBD1 matching 7 bases. The CDR3 consists of 15 residues. Germline values: CDR1 MDHEN, CDR2 SYDVKM. The trim removed 5 bases at V and 2 bases at J, leaving 9 bases unmatched. The CDR3 reads CASSPGQARTYEQYV. Here the CDR3 DNA reads TGTGCCAGCAGTCCAGGACAGGCTAGAACCTACGAGCAGTACGTC.

This clonotype was counted between two and nine times. The chain employs TRBV5-1 and TRBJ2-1; 9 bases are a match to TRBD2. This CDR3 has 16 amino acids. Germline CDR1 reads SGHRS; CDR2 reads YFSETQ. The junction had 5 bases not matched to a gene; V was cut back by 4 bases and J by 0 bases. CDR3 amino acids: CASSPISGSSYNEQFF. CDR3 bases: TGCGCCAGCAGCCCTATTAGCGGGAGCTCCTACAATGAGCAGTTCTTC.

V gene TRBV24-1 combines with J gene TRBJ2-1; tentatively, D is TRBD1 or TRBD2 (5 bases each). The CDR3 is 16 residues long. V was trimmed by 2 bases and J by 3 bases, leaving 13 bases between them. Looked up from germline, CDR1 is KGHDR and CDR2 is SFDVKD. The CDR3 sequence is CATSDSSGRRYNEQFF. CDR3 in DNA: TGTGCCACCAGTGATTCTTCGGGACGCCGCTACAATGAGCAGTTCTTC.

This clonotype was counted a few times. The chain recombines TRBV29-1 with TRBJ2-2, with D possibly being TRBD2 (5 bases). V lost 8 bases and J 3 bases, leaving 13 bases between the germline ends. Per germline, CDR1 SQVTM and CDR2 ANQGSEA. This CDR3 region has 13 residues. The CDR3 sequence is CSSQFGDTGELFF. In nucleotides, the CDR3 is TGCAGCTCCCAATTCGGGGACACCGGGGAGCTGTTTTTT.

This clonotype appeared a few times. This chain joins TRBV27 and TRBJ1-5, with unresolved D. The CDR3 sequence is 13 residues long. V was trimmed by 3 bases and J by 7 bases, leaving 10 bases between them. Germline V gives CDR1 MNHEY, CDR2 SMNVEV (reference sequence). The CDR3 loop is CASSFGRYQPQHF. The CDR3 DNA reads TGTGCCAGCAGTTTCGGTCGGTACCAGCCCCAGCATTTT.

This clonotype has just a few counts. This chain joins TRBV7-1 and TRBJ2-5; TRBD2 aligns across 8 bases. TRBV7-1 is treated as an ORF (open reading frame) with a function not yet certain. J lost 5 bases, V lost 3 bases, and 5 bases had no gene match. The CDR3 runs to 14 residues. The CDR3 region has the DNA TGTGCCAGCAGCTCTAGCGGGGCTGGGGAGACCCAGTACTTC. Translated: CASSSSGAGETQYF.

The V gene is TRBV5-6, the J gene TRBJ2-1, with TRBD2 identical over 11 bases. The J segment lost 7 bases and the V segment lost 2 bases, leaving 8 bases of the junction unmatched. The CDR3 loop spans 16 amino acids. Germline lookup yields CDR1 SGHDT and CDR2 YYEEEE. The CDR3 loop is CASSFSLAGGWNEQFF. CDR3 in DNA: TGTGCCAGCAGCTTTTCCCTAGCGGGAGGCTGGAATGAGCAGTTCTTC.

The rearrangement joins TRBV29-1 to TRBJ1-2; a weak D match, TRBD1 (5 bases). The CDR3 is made up of 12 amino acids. Germline lookup yields CDR1 SQVTM and CDR2 ANQGSEA. The germline V and J ends were trimmed by 4 bases and 4 bases, with 10 bases remaining between them. DNA of the CDR3: TGCAGCGTTGGACAGCCGTCCTATGGCTACACCTTC. Translating it yields CSVGQPSYGYTF.

V is TRBV20-1 and J is TRBJ2-7; the match to TRBD2 covers 8 bases. The CDR3 runs to 11 residues. J gave up 7 bases and V 6 bases, and 5 bases lay outside the gene matches. Germline V gives CDR1 DFQATT, CDR2 SNEGSKA (reference sequence). CDR3 DNA: TGCAGTGCAACTAGCGGATTTGAGCAGTACGTC. Translating it yields CSATSGFEQYV.

This sequence joins TRBV29-1 and TRBJ1-5, with 7 bases matching TRBD1. The germline gives CDR1 SQVTM, CDR2 ANQGSEA. The CDR3 sequence is 13 residues long. Trimming removed 6 bases from V and 4 bases from J; junction bases left unmatched: 6. The CDR3 is CSVAVQGNQPQHF. The CDR3 coding sequence is TGCAGCGTCGCAGTACAGGGGAATCAGCCCCAGCATTTT.

The V and J genes are TRBV9 and TRBJ1-1, with TRBD1 as a possible D gene (5 bases). CDR3 size: 17 residues. Germline CDR1 SGDLS, CDR2 YYNGEE. With 1 base removed from V and 0 bases from J, the gap between germline ends came to 16 bases. CDR3 sequence: CASSVSGIITMNTEAFF. CDR3 nucleotides: TGTGCCAGCAGCGTATCAGGGATAATCACGATGAACACTGAAGCTTTCTTT.

A few counts support this clonotype. The chain couples TRBV12-3 or TRBV12-4 to TRBJ2-1, with 10 nucleotides matching TRBD2. The V gene end was trimmed by 6 bases and the J gene end by 9 bases; junction bases not matched to a gene: 17. CDR3 length: 17 amino acids. CDR3 in DNA: TGTGCCAGCAGCGTGCTAGCGGGAGCTTACGCCTTTGGTGAGCAGTTCTTC. Translation: CASSVLAGAYAFGEQFF.

The gene calls are TRBV20-1 and TRBJ2-1; D might be TRBD1 or TRBD2, each matching 5 bases. Between the trimmed V and J ends, which lost 6 bases and 4 bases, there was a span of 19 bases. The CDR3 spans 15 residues. In germline, CDR1 is DFQATT, CDR2 SNEGSKA (reference sequence). CDR3 protein: CSAIPGPEGYNEQFF. In DNA, the CDR3 is TGCAGTGCAATACCGGGACCCGAGGGGTACAATGAGCAGTTCTTC.